This TCR beta chain emerged from a study of T cells in Graves' hyperthyroidism and ophthalmopathy. It was RNA transcripts that yielded the amplified TCR beta CDR3 regions. In the first-round RT-PCR of the TCR CDR3, the HTBI primer set was used. A single record per CDR3 protein comes from TCRdb applying MiXCR to the multiplex PCR reads. The sample includes over 500,000 distinct CDR3 sequences, roughly 15% seen only once; the top ten take approximately 15%. Germline CDR1 reads SNHLY; CDR2 reads FYNNEI. The CDR3 sequence is 14 residues long. V was pared by 0 bases and J by 9 bases, with 5 bases of the junction left unmatched.

Sequences were obtained from blood. The chain is built from TRBV2 and TRBJ1-2; 9 bases are shared with TRBD1. The receptor was derived from a woman between 18 and 29 years old with Graves' ophthalmopathy. CDR3 sequence: CASSEARGQGSYTF. CDR3 coding DNA: TGTGCCAGCAGTGAAGCGCGGGGACAGGGTAGCTACACCTTC.